The clone carrying this T cell receptor (beta chain) has a count of ten or more. Antigen: not known. The sample originates from a study of early T cells in non-severe SARS-CoV-2 infection. Study-wide context: The authors sequenced bulk RNA from unsorted whole blood, leaving chains unpaired.

Researchers tagged individual cDNA molecules with unique molecular identifiers. One entry per CDR3 protein, called by TCRdb with MiXCR from the 5' RACE reads. The data show around 68,000 distinct CDR3 sequences, with 5.9% seen just once and around 3.5% held by the top ten. Overall study findings and caveats: Matching against VDJdb likely underestimated virus-specific expansions, favoring anti-spike CD8.

The CDR3 extends over 13 amino acids. V lost 3 bases and J 3 bases, leaving 9 bases between the germline ends. The TCR originated in an adult who was a healthcare worker with PCR-confirmed SARS-CoV-2 infection or an uninfected control (not recorded which). V and J are TRBV12-3 or TRBV12-4 and TRBJ2-7; the D is unclear. The sequencing here drew on whole blood, taken at baseline. The DNA for the CDR3 is TGTGCCAGCAGTTTGCTACGTTACTACGAGCAGTACTTC. Amino acid sequence: CASSLLRYYEQYF.